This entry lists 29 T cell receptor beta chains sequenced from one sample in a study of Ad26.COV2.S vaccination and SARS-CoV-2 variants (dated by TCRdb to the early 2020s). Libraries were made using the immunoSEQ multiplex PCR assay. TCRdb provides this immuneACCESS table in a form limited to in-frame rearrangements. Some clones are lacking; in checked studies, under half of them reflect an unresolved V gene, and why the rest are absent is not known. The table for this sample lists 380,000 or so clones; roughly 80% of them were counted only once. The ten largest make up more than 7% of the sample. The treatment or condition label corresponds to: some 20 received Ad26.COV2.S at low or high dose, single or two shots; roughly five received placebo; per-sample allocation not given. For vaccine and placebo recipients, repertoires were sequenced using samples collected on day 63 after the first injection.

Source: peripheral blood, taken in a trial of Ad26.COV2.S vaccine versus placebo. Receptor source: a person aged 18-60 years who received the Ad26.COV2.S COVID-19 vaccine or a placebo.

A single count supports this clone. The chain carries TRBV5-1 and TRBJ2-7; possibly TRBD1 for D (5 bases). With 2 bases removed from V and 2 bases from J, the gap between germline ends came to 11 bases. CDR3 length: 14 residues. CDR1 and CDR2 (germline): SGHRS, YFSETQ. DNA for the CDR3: TGCGCCAGCAGCTTTCAGGGTACCGCCTACGAGCAGTACTTC. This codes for CASSFQGTAYEQYF.

CDR3 sequence reads: CASSRPGQGLGGYTF. CDR3 DNA sequence: TGTGCCAGCAGCCGTCCGGGACAGGGACTAGGGGGCTACACCTTC. The V call is TRBV16, the J call TRBJ1-2; 9 nucleotides line up with TRBD1. This CDR3 is 15 amino acids long. V was clipped by 4 bases and J by 8 bases; unmatched bases: 11. Germline V gives CDR1 KGHSY, CDR2 FQNENV.

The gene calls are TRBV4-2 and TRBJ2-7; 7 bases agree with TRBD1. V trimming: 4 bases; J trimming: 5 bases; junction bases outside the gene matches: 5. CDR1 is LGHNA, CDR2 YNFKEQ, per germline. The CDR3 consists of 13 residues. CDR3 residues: CASSPGTAHEQYF. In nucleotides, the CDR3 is TGTGCCAGCAGCCCTGGGACAGCCCACGAGCAGTACTTC.

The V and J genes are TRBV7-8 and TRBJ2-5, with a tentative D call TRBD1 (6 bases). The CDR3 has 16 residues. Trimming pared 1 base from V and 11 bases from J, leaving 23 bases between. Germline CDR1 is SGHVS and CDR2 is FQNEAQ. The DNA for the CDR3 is TGTGCCAGCAGCTTAGACCCGCCAGGGGCCCGGCCGCCGCAGTACTTC. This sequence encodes CASSLDPPGARPPQYF.

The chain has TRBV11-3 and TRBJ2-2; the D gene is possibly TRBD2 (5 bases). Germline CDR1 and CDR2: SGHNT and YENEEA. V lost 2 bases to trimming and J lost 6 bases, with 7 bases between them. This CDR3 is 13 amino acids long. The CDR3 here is CASSLTRSGELFF. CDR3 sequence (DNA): TGTGCCAGCAGCTTAACTAGGTCCGGGGAGCTGTTTTTT.

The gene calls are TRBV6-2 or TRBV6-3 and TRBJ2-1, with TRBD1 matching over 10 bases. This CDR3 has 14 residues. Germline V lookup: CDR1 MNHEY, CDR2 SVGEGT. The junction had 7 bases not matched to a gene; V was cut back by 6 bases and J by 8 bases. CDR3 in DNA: TGTGCCAGCAGCCGTCCCGGGACAGGGGATGAGCAGTTCTTC. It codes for CASSRPGTGDEQFF.

CDR3 coding DNA: TGTGCCAGCAGCTTCAAAGGACAGGGGATGGGCTACACCTTC. This translates into CASSFKGQGMGYTF. The chain combines TRBV7-2 with TRBJ1-2; 9 bases line up with TRBD1. This CDR3 has 14 residues. CDR1 and CDR2 (germline): SGHTA, FQGNSA. Losses at the gene ends were 3 bases for V and 8 bases for J; bases not matched to a gene: 7.

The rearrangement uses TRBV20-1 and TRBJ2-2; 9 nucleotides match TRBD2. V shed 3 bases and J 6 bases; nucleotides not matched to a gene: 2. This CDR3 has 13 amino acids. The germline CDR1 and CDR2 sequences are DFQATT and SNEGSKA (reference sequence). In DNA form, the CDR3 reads TGCAGTGCTAGTAGCGGGGGCCCCGGGGAGCTGTTTTTT. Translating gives CSASSGGPGELFF.

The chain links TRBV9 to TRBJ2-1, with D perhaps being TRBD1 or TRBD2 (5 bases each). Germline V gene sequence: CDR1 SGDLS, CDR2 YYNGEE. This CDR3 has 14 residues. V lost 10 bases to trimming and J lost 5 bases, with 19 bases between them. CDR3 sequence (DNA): TGTGCCGACCCAGACCGGGACGAGAACAATGAGCAGTTCTTC. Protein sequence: CADPDRDENNEQFF.

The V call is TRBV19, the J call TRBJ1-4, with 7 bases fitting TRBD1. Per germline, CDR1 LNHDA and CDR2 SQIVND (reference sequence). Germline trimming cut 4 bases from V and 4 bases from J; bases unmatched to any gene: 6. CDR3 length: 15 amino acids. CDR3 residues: CASSRQGPLNEKLFF. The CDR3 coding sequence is TGTGCCAGTAGTAGACAGGGCCCCCTTAATGAAAAACTGTTTTTT.

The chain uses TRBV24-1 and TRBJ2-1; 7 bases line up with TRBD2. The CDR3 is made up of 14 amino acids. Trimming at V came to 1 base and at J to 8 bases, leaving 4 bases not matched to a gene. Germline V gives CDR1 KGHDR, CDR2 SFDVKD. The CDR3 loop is CATSDFASGYEQFF. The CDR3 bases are TGTGCCACCAGTGATTTCGCTAGCGGATATGAGCAGTTCTTC.

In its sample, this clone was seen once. The DNA of the CDR3 is TGCAGCGTTGGGGCGGGAGAAGACAATGAGCAGTTCTTC. It specifies CSVGAGEDNEQFF. This rearrangement joins TRBV29-1 to TRBJ2-1, with 7 bases fitting TRBD2. V shed 4 bases and J 5 bases; nucleotides not matched to a gene: 5. The germline V gene encodes CDR1 SQVTM and CDR2 ANQGSEA. The CDR3 sequence is 13 residues long.

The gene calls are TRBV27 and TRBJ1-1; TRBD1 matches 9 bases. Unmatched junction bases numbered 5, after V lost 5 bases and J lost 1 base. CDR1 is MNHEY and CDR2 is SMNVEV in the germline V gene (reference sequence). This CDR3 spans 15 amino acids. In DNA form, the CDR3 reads TGTGCCAGCAGTCGACAGGGGGGGGCGAACACTGAAGCTTTCTTT. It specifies CASSRQGGANTEAFF.

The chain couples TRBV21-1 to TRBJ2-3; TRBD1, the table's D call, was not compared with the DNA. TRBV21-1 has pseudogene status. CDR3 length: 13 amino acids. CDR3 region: CASRGQGTDTQYF. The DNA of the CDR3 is TGTGCCAGCAGGGGACAGGGCACAGATACGCAGTATTTT.

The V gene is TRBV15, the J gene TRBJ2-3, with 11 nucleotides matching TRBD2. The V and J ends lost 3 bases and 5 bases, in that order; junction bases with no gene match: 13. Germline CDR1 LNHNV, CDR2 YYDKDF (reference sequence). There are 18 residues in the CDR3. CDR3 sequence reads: CATSRRVLAGGEGDTQYF. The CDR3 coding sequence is TGTGCCACCAGCAGGAGGGTGCTAGCGGGAGGCGAAGGAGATACGCAGTATTTT.

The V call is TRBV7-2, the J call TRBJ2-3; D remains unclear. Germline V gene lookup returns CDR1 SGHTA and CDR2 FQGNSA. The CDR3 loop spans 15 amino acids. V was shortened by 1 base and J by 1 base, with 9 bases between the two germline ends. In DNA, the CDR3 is TGTGCCAGCAGCTTAGGTCCCGCTGGCACAGATACGCAGTATTTT. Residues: CASSLGPAGTDTQYF. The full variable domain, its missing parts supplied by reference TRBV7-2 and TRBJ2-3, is GAGVSQSPSNKVTEKGKDVELRCDPISGHTALYWYRQSLGQGLEFLIYFQGNSAPDKSGLPSDRFSAERTGGSVSTLTIQRTQQEDSAVYLCASSLGPAGTDTQYFGPGTRLTVL.

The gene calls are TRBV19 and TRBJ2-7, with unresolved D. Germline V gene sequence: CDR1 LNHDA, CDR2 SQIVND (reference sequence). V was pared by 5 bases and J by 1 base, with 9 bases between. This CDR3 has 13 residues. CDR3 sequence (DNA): TGTGCCAGTAGTGTCAGGCATTCCTACGAGCAGTACTTC. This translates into CASSVRHSYEQYF.

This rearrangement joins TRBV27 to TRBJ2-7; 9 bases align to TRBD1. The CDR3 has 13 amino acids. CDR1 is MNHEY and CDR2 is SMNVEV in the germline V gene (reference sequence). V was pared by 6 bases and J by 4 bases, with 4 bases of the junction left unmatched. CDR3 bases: TGTGCCAGCAGACAGGGGGCGCTTTACGAGCAGTACTTC. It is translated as CASRQGALYEQYF.

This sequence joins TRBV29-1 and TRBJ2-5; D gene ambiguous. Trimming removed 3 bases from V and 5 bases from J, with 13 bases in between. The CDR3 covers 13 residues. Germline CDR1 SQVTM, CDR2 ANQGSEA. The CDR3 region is CSVEAFSRETQYF. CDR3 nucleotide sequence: TGCAGCGTTGAGGCTTTCAGTCGGGAGACCCAGTACTTC. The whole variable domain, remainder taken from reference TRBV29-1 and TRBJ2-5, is SAVISQKPSRDICQRGTSLTIQCQVDSQVTMMFWYRQQPGQSLTLIATANQGSEATYESGFVIDKFPISRPNLTFSTLTVSNMSPEDSSIYLCSVEAFSRETQYFGPGTRLLVL.

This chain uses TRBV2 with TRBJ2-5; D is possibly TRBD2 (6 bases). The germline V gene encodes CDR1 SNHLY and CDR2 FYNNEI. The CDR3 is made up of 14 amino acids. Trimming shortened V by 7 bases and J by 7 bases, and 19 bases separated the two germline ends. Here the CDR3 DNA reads TGTGCCAGCACACCGGGGGAACCGGCGACGACCCAGTACTTC. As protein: CASTPGEPATTQYF.

CDR3 nucleotide sequence: TGTGCCAGCAGACAGAGCCGGGATCACTATGGCTACACCTTC. It specifies CASRQSRDHYGYTF. The rearrangement links TRBV7-2 to TRBJ1-2, with D hard to call. Germline assignment: CDR1 SGHTA and CDR2 FQGNSA. CDR3 length: 14 residues. V was trimmed by 6 bases and J by 3 bases, leaving 14 bases between them.

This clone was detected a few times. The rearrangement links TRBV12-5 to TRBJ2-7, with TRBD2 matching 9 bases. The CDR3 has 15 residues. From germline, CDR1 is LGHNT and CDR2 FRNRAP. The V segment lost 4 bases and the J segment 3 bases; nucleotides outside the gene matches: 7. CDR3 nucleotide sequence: TGTGCTAGTGGTTCCCGGCTAGCGGGGTTCTACGAGCAGTACTTC. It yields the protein CASGSRLAGFYEQYF.

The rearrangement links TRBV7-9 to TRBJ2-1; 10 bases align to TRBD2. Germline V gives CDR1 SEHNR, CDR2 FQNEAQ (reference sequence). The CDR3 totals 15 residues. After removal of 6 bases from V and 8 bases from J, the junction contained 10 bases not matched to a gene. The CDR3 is CASSVGLAGVDEQFF. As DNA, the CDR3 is TGTGCCAGCAGTGTAGGCCTAGCGGGGGTCGATGAGCAGTTCTTC.

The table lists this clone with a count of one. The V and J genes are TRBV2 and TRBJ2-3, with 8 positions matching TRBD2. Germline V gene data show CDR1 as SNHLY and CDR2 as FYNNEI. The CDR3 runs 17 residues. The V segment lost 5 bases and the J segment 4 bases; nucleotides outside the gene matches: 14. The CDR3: CASSTTGGSSMADTQYF. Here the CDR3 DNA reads TGTGCCAGCAGTACGACGGGAGGGAGTTCAATGGCAGATACGCAGTATTTT.

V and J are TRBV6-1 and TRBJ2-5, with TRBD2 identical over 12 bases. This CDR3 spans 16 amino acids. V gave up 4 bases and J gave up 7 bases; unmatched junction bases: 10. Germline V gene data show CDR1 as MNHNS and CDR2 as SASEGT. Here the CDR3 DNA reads TGTGCCAGCAGTGCGCAGCTAGCGGGGGGGCCGGTGACCCAGTACTTC. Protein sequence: CASSAQLAGGPVTQYF.

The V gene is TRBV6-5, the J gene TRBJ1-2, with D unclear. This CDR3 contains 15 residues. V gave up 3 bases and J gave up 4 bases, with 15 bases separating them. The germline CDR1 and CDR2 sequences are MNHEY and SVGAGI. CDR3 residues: CASSYSIQIIYGYTF. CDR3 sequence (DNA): TGTGCCAGCAGTTATTCCATACAGATTATCTATGGCTACACCTTC.

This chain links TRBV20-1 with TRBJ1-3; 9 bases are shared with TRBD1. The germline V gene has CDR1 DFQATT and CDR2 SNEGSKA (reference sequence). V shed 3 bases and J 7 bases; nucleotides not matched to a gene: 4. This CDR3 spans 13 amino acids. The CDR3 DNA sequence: TGCAGTGCTAGTCACGGACAGGGGAACACCATATATTTT. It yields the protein CSASHGQGNTIYF.

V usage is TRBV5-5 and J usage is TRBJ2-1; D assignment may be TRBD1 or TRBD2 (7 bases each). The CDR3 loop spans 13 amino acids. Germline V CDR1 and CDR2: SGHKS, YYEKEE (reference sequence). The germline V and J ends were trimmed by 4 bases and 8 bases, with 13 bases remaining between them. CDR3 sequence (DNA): TGTGCCAGCAGCCCCAGGGGGGGCTATGAGCAGTTCTTC. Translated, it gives CASSPRGGYEQFF. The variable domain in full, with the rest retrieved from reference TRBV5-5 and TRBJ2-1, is DAGVTQSPTHLIKTRGQQVTLRCSPISGHKSVSWYQQVLGQGPQFIFQYYEKEERGRGNFPDRFSARQFPNYSSELNVNALLLGDSALYLCASSPRGGYEQFFGPGTRLTVL.

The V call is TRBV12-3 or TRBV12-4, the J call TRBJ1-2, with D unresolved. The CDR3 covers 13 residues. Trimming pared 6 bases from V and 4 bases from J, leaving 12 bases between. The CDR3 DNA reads TGTGCCAGCAGGAGGGAGGTTGGCTATGGCTACACCTTC. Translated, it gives CASRREVGYGYTF.